This T cell receptor (beta chain) emerged from a study of shared clonotypes between healthy human individuals. Germline CDR1 reads SGHVS; CDR2 reads FQNEAQ. V shed 6 bases and J shed 3 bases, with 6 bases lying between them. The CDR3 has 11 amino acids. Authors' data handling: From ImmunoSEQ came sequences covering only the junction and carrying no quality scores, so filtering differed. Method: immunoSEQ multiplex PCR; TCRdb's copy keeps in-frame clones and lacks some. V, J and clone size derive from that table, while D and trimming were established from the DNA sequence. The repertoire holds more than 2 million clones, roughly 94% seen once, with 0.13% in the top ten.

Material for sequencing was naive CD4+ T cells sorted from blood. Subset meaning: CD45RA+ positively selected. The J gene is TRBJ2-7, the V gene TRBV7-8; no firm D call. This clonotype originated in a man younger than 35 in good health. Here the CDR3 DNA reads TGTGCCAGCAGGCTCGACTACGAGCAGTACTTC. Translation gives CASRLDYEQYF.